Shown below are 25 T cell receptor beta chains from a single sample sequenced in a study of CD8+ T cells in alopecia areata. In each case, RNA was isolated and then reverse transcribed into cDNA as the sequencing template. Using immunoSEQ multiplex PCR, the repertoire was profiled, and TCRdb retains in-frame clones only, with some absent. The sample records about 190,000 clones, about 60% being singletons. Treatment meaning: oral pan-JAK inhibitor, 5-10 mg twice daily. Specimen: CD4+ T cells sorted from blood, collected at week 4, from a patient treated with tofacitinib. The source of these receptors is a human donor with alopecia areata.

In regard to this clone: This sample includes further DNA sequences coding for the same CDR3. The V gene is TRBV2, the J gene TRBJ1-5; a possible D gene is TRBD1 (5 bases). The CDR3 is 13 amino acids. Germline V gene lookup returns CDR1 SNHLY and CDR2 FYNNEI. V was pared by 5 bases and J by 3 bases, with 8 bases between. CDR3 sequence reads: CASSRGNNQPQHF. DNA of the CDR3: TGTGCCAGCAGTCGGGGGAACAATCAGCCCCAGCATTTT.

This chain joins TRBV7-2 and TRBJ2-1; TRBD1 matches at 9 bases. The CDR3 extends over 15 amino acids. Germline trimming cut 3 bases from V and 9 bases from J; bases unmatched to any gene: 9. Germline assignment: CDR1 SGHTA and CDR2 FQGNSA. CDR3 DNA sequence: TGTGCCAGCAGCTTTGAGGGGACAGGGAGTGCTGAGCAGTTCTTC. Translating gives CASSFEGTGSAEQFF.

Remarks on this clone: The junction and the germline gene differ at one end; a read error may be behind it. The chain couples TRBV29-1 to TRBJ2-7; a weak D match, TRBD1 (5 bases). CDR1 is SQVTM, CDR2 ANQGSEA, per germline. This CDR3 comprises 12 residues. The CDR3: CSVVATAYEQCF. The CDR3 DNA reads TGCAGCGTTGTGGCGACAGCCTACGAGCAGTGCTTC.

This clone was recorded only once. The chain recombines TRBV25-1 with TRBJ1-1, with D hard to call. From germline, CDR1 is MGHDK and CDR2 SYGVNS. Trimming pared 3 bases from V and 1 base from J, leaving 12 bases between. CDR3 length: 15 residues. The CDR3 sequence: CASSELRQQNTEAFF. CDR3 sequence (DNA): TGTGCCAGCAGTGAGTTGAGGCAGCAGAACACTGAAGCTTTCTTT.

The chain carries TRBV2 and TRBJ1-3; D is possibly TRBD1 (5 bases). The V gene lost 6 bases and the J gene lost 0 bases, with 12 bases spanning the gap. From germline, CDR1 is SNHLY and CDR2 FYNNEI. This CDR3 contains 15 residues. In DNA form, the CDR3 reads TGTGCCAGCAGCGAAACAGGTTACTCTGGAAACACCATATATTTT. It encodes CASSETGYSGNTIYF.

The V call is TRBV11-2, the J call TRBJ2-3; the D gene is possibly TRBD1 (5 bases). Germline-derived CDR1 and CDR2 are SGHAT and FQNNGV. Trimming removed 3 bases from V and 7 bases from J, with 17 bases in between. This CDR3 has 15 amino acids. The CDR3 region is CASSFSQGSMNTQYF. Written as DNA, the CDR3 is TGTGCCAGCAGCTTCTCGCAGGGTTCCATGAATACGCAGTATTTT.

The V call is TRBV7-2, the J call TRBJ2-7; the D call may be TRBD1 or TRBD2 (6 bases each). Germline V gene sequence: CDR1 SGHTA, CDR2 FQGNSA. V was shortened by 7 bases and J by 6 bases, with 13 bases between the two germline ends. The CDR3 covers 12 residues. CDR3 in amino acids: CASTDGGLEQYF. DNA for the CDR3: TGTGCCAGCACCGACGGGGGCCTCGAGCAGTACTTC.

The CDR3 loop is CASSATYWDYTEAFF. CDR3 nucleotide sequence: TGTGCCAGCAGTGCGACATATTGGGACTACACTGAAGCTTTCTTT. J is TRBJ1-1 and V is TRBV25-1; D possibly corresponds to TRBD1 (5 bases). Trimming took off 4 bases at V and 3 bases at J, with 15 bases between the two ends. This CDR3 is built from 15 residues. In germline, CDR1 is MGHDK, CDR2 SYGVNS. The variable domain in full, completed from reference TRBV25-1 and TRBJ1-1, reads EADIYQTPRYLVIGTGKKITLECSQTMGHDKMYWYQQDPGMELHLIHYSYGVNSTEKGDLSSESTVSRIRTEHFPLTLESARPSHTSQYLCASSATYWDYTEAFFGQGTRLTVV.

The chain has TRBV9 and TRBJ2-2; 7 bases match TRBD2. Germline V gives CDR1 SGDLS, CDR2 YYNGEE. This CDR3 comprises 15 residues. The trim removed 7 bases at V and 2 bases at J, leaving 8 bases unmatched. This chain's CDR3 is CASGPLATNTGELFF. For the CDR3, the DNA is TGTGCCAGCGGCCCACTAGCGACAAACACCGGGGAGCTGTTTTTT.

This clone was recorded once. The chain uses TRBV7-2 and TRBJ2-1; a weak D match, TRBD2 (6 bases). There are 16 residues in the CDR3. Germline CDR1 reads SGHTA; CDR2 reads FQGNSA. V lost 1 base and J lost 4, with 14 bases in between. The CDR3 region has the DNA TGTGCCAGCAGCTTAGGAGGTAGCGGAAGTTACAATGAGCAGTTCTTC. Translation gives CASSLGGSGSYNEQFF. The full variable domain, rest sourced from reference TRBV7-2 and TRBJ2-1, is GAGVSQSPSNKVTEKGKDVELRCDPISGHTALYWYRQSLGQGLEFLIYFQGNSAPDKSGLPSDRFSAERTGGSVSTLTIQRTQQEDSAVYLCASSLGGSGSYNEQFFGPGTRLTVL.

With respect to this clone: Other nucleotide sequences from this sample produce the same CDR3. This chain uses TRBV29-1 with TRBJ1-1; D not certain. Germline loops: CDR1 SQVTM, CDR2 ANQGSEA. Trimming removed 7 bases from V and 2 bases from J, with 5 bases in between. This CDR3 is built from 10 residues. The CDR3 region is CSAANTEAFF. For the CDR3, the DNA is TGCAGCGCCGCAAACACTGAAGCTTTCTTT.

CDR3 bases: TGTGCCAGCAGCCCCCGGGTCGATTTCGAGGAGCAGTTCTTC. Its protein is CASSPRVDFEEQFF. V and J are TRBV9 and TRBJ2-1; no reliable D call. The V end was cut by 4 bases, the J end by 10 bases, with 18 bases between. Germline V gene data show CDR1 as SGDLS and CDR2 as YYNGEE. There are 14 residues in the CDR3.

This clone came up a few times. The chain joins TRBV29-1 to TRBJ1-2; 10 nucleotides agree with TRBD1. The V and J ends lost 4 bases and 3 bases, in that order; junction bases with no gene match: 8. The V gene's germline CDR1 is SQVTM and CDR2 ANQGSEA. The CDR3 extends over 15 amino acids. The CDR3 sequence is CSVGNPGQGDYGYTF. The CDR3 DNA reads as TGCAGCGTTGGTAATCCCGGACAGGGGGACTATGGCTACACCTTC.

This chain's CDR3 is CSVDRDLDEQFF. CDR3 DNA: TGCAGCGTTGACAGGGATTTAGATGAGCAGTTCTTC. The chain uses TRBV29-1 and TRBJ2-1; D might be TRBD1 (5 bases). Germline CDR1 SQVTM, CDR2 ANQGSEA. CDR3 length: 12 amino acids. Trimming removed 3 bases at V and 8 bases at J, with 11 bases between.

The chain employs TRBV7-2 and TRBJ2-7; the match to TRBD2 covers 10 bases. Looked up from germline, CDR1 is SGHTA and CDR2 is FQGNSA. The CDR3 length is 16 residues. J lost 6 bases, V lost 6 bases, and 14 bases had no gene match. The CDR3 nucleotides are TGTGCCAGCAGGGCTCAACATGGGCTAGCGGGAGTCGAGCAGTACTTC. Translated, it gives CASRAQHGLAGVEQYF.

The rearrangement uses TRBV2 and TRBJ2-4; tentative D call: TRBD2 (5 bases). CDR1 and CDR2 (germline): SNHLY, FYNNEI. Between the trimmed V and J ends, which lost 5 bases and 0 bases, there was a span of 14 bases. The CDR3 length is 16 residues. CDR3 sequence (DNA): TGTGCCAGCAGTTCGGACGGGATCCTAGCCAAAAACATTCAGTACTTC. It translates to CASSSDGILAKNIQYF.

The V call is TRBV5-6, the J call TRBJ2-7; D could derive from TRBD1 or TRBD2 (5 bases each). The CDR3 has 13 residues. Trimming stripped 4 bases from V and 3 bases from J, with 11 bases between. CDR1 and CDR2 (germline): SGHDT, YYEEEE. The CDR3 DNA is TGTGCCAGCAGCCCGGGACGGATCTACGAGCAGTACTTC. Its protein product is CASSPGRIYEQYF. The complete variable domain, with remaining parts taken from reference TRBV5-6 and TRBJ2-7, reads DAGVTQSPTHLIKTRGQQVTLRCSPKSGHDTVSWYQQALGQGPQFIFQYYEEEERQRGNFPDRFSGHQFPNYSSELNVNALLLGDSALYLCASSPGRIYEQYFGPGTRLTVT.

This clone occurred a few times. The gene calls are TRBV6-5 and TRBJ2-4; 7 bases align to TRBD2. Germline CDR1 MNHEY, CDR2 SVGAGI. V lost 8 bases and J lost 1; bases outside the gene matches: 5. CDR3 length: 14 residues. CDR3 sequence reads: CASARGGAKNIQYF. CDR3 sequence (DNA): TGTGCCAGCGCCCGGGGAGGGGCCAAAAACATTCAGTACTTC.

This clone was seen at least ten times. The V gene is TRBV6-5, the J gene TRBJ1-2; D possibly corresponds to TRBD1 (5 bases). This CDR3 is 11 amino acids long. V shed 5 bases and J shed 7 bases, with 8 bases lying between them. CDR1 is MNHEY and CDR2 is SVGAGI in the germline V gene. CDR3 amino acids: CASSMGLGYTF. Written as DNA, the CDR3 is TGTGCCAGCAGTATGGGGCTTGGCTACACCTTC.

The V gene is TRBV27, the J gene TRBJ1-5; TRBD1 might be the D (5 bases). Trimming left V 3 bases short and J 4 bases short, with 10 bases between. Germline CDR1 and CDR2: MNHEY and SMNVEV (reference sequence). This CDR3 contains 14 residues. The CDR3: CASSLARQNQPQHF. CDR3 bases: TGTGCCAGCAGTTTGGCGAGACAGAATCAGCCCCAGCATTTT.

This clone was recorded a few times. This CDR3 reads CSVQRTGAGEKLFF. Written as DNA, the CDR3 is TGCAGCGTCCAGAGGACGGGGGCAGGTGAAAAACTGTTTTTT. J is TRBJ1-4 and V is TRBV29-1; a possible D gene is TRBD1 (6 bases). Trimming left V 6 bases short and J 7 bases short, with 18 bases between. This CDR3 has 14 residues. Germline V CDR1 and CDR2: SQVTM, ANQGSEA.

The chain has TRBV30 and TRBJ1-2; D is possibly TRBD1 (5 bases). The CDR3 runs 14 residues. Between the trimmed V and J ends, which lost 8 bases and 6 bases, there was a span of 22 bases. Germline V lookup: CDR1 GTSNPN, CDR2 SVGIG (reference sequence). The CDR3 loop is CAGGREWGSHGYTF. CDR3 nucleotides: TGTGCCGGAGGTCGTGAGTGGGGGTCCCATGGCTACACCTTC. The whole variable domain, remainder taken from reference TRBV30 and TRBJ1-2, is SQTIHQWPATLVQPVGSPLSLECTVEGTSNPNLYWYRQAAGRGLQLLFYSVGIGQISSEVPQNLSASRPQDRQFILSSKKLLLSDSGFYLCAGGREWGSHGYTFGSGTRLTVV.

In this sample, this clone turned up once. This chain joins TRBV5-1 and TRBJ2-6; weak D call: TRBD1 (6 bases). CDR1 SGHRS and CDR2 YFSETQ come from the germline V gene. The germline V and J ends were trimmed by 0 bases and 3 bases, with 16 bases remaining between them. This CDR3 is built from 18 residues. CDR3 sequence reads: CASSLVTGIWGGANVLTF. For the CDR3, the DNA is TGCGCCAGCAGCTTGGTAACAGGGATCTGGGGTGGGGCCAACGTCCTGACTTTC.

The chain uses TRBV18 and TRBJ1-1; no clear D gene. The germline gives CDR1 KGHSH, CDR2 LQKENI. The CDR3 runs 14 residues. The germline V and J ends were trimmed by 3 bases and 5 bases, with 13 bases remaining between them. As DNA, the CDR3 is TGTGCCAGCTCACCTTCGACAATTCGGACTGAAGCTTTCTTT. Translating gives CASSPSTIRTEAFF. Variable domain in full (rest from reference TRBV18 and TRBJ1-1): NAGVMQNPRHLVRRRGQEARLRCSPMKGHSHVYWYRQLPEEGLKFMVYLQKENIIDESGMPKERFSAEFPKEGPSILRIQQVVRGDSAAYFCASSPSTIRTEAFFGQGTRLTVV.

The chain carries TRBV10-3 and TRBJ2-7, with 8 positions matching TRBD2. V gave up 0 bases and J gave up 4 bases; unmatched junction bases: 8. This CDR3 has 16 residues. CDR1 and CDR2 from the germline V gene are ENHRY and SYGVKD. CDR3 protein: CAISESGGTRAYEQYF. DNA of the CDR3: TGTGCCATCAGTGAGTCGGGGGGGACTAGAGCGTACGAGCAGTACTTC.